The 20 T cell receptor beta chains listed next were all sequenced from one sample in a study of blood T cell repertoires in COVID-19. Libraries were prepared by immunoSEQ multiplex PCR; TCRdb keeps only in-frame clonotypes and omits some of them. The data contain about 220,000 clones, 70% to 85% of them seen just once; the ten biggest clones take up 3% to 4%. Sample: PBMCs or T cells enriched from blood (not recorded which). Receptors were obtained from a woman aged 55 to 70 who had recovered from COVID-19.

In DNA form, the CDR3 reads TGTGCCAGCAGCTCAGCCCGACAGGGGAACACTGAAGCTTTCTTT. Its protein product is CASSSARQGNTEAFF. J is TRBJ1-1 and V is TRBV5-4; 7 bases match TRBD1. Germline-derived CDR1 and CDR2 are SGHNT and YYREEE (reference sequence). Trimming cost V 3 bases and J 1 base; bases outside gene matches: 6. CDR3 length: 15 residues.

The chain combines TRBV19 with TRBJ1-1, with 7 nucleotides matching TRBD1. Germline values: CDR1 LNHDA, CDR2 SQIVND (reference sequence). The CDR3 consists of 14 residues. The junction had 6 bases not matched to a gene; V was cut back by 6 bases and J by 2 bases. CDR3: CASRTRDSNTEAFF. CDR3 nucleotide sequence: TGTGCCAGTAGAACCCGGGACAGCAACACTGAAGCTTTCTTT.

The chain combines TRBV29-1 with TRBJ1-1, with unresolved D. CDR1 is SQVTM and CDR2 is ANQGSEA in the germline V gene. The V and J ends lost 4 bases and 1 base respectively, with 7 bases between them. The CDR3 is 12 residues long. CDR3 nucleotide sequence: TGCAGCGTTGGCAGGCCGAACACTGAAGCTTTCTTT. It translates to CSVGRPNTEAFF.

The DNA for the CDR3 is TGCGCCAGCAGCCAAGATCCCCCGTACAGGGACTCACCCCTCCACTTT. Protein sequence: CASSQDPPYRDSPLHF. The gene calls are TRBV4-3 and TRBJ1-6; perhaps TRBD1 as D (6 bases). Germline V gene sequence: CDR1 LGHNA, CDR2 YSLEER. Trimming cost V 0 bases and J 10 bases, with 16 bases left between them. The CDR3 has 16 residues.

The rearrangement links TRBV6-5 to TRBJ2-5, with D uncertain. The CDR3 is 13 residues long. Trimming pared 3 bases from V and 1 base from J, leaving 6 bases between. Germline V lookup: CDR1 MNHEY, CDR2 SVGAGI. This CDR3 reads CASSYATQETQYF. Written as DNA, the CDR3 is TGTGCCAGCAGTTATGCTACCCAAGAGACCCAGTACTTC.

The V gene is TRBV11-2, the J gene TRBJ2-3; 7 bases line up with TRBD2. The CDR3 covers 12 residues. V was clipped by 8 bases and J by 3 bases; unmatched bases: 2. The germline CDR1 and CDR2 sequences are SGHAT and FQNNGV. The CDR3 region is CASQRGTDTQYF. CDR3 nucleotide sequence: TGTGCCAGCCAGCGGGGAACAGATACGCAGTATTTT.

V usage is TRBV19 and J usage is TRBJ1-1; possibly TRBD1 for D (5 bases). V lost 6 bases and J 6 bases, leaving 14 bases between the germline ends. Per the germline V gene, CDR1 is LNHDA and CDR2 is SQIVND (reference sequence). This CDR3 region has 13 residues. The CDR3 region is CASSSAGVAEAFF. CDR3 DNA sequence: TGTGCCAGTAGCTCCGCGGGGGTGGCTGAAGCTTTCTTT.

The gene calls are TRBV12-5 and TRBJ1-2; D gene uncertain. The germline CDR1 and CDR2 sequences are LGHNT and FRNRAP. The CDR3 spans 16 residues. V gave up 0 bases and J gave up 4 bases, with 15 bases separating them. Written as DNA, the CDR3 is TGTGCTAGTGGTTTGGTTCCCCTATACGACTCCTATGGCTACACCTTC. Its translation is CASGLVPLYDSYGYTF.

This clone has a single count. The sample holds other DNA sequences that translate to the same CDR3. J is TRBJ1-4 and V is TRBV11-2, with 11 bases that match TRBD1. J was trimmed by 8 bases and V by 4 bases; bases with no gene match: 6. Germline-derived CDR1 and CDR2 are SGHAT and FQNNGV. CDR3 length: 15 amino acids. CDR3 DNA sequence: TGTGCCAGCAGCTCGGACAGGGGGCGAGGGGAAAAACTGTTTTTT. Its translation: CASSSDRGRGEKLFF.

The chain links TRBV5-1 to TRBJ1-5; D ambiguous. The germline CDR1 and CDR2 sequences are SGHRS and YFSETQ. Trimming shortened V by 0 bases and J by 5 bases, and 12 bases separated the two germline ends. There are 15 residues in the CDR3. CDR3 nucleotide sequence: TGCGCCAGCAGCTTGGGCCCCTACAGAGATCAGCCCCAGCATTTT. Its translation: CASSLGPYRDQPQHF.

The chain links TRBV6-1 to TRBJ2-5, with D possibly being TRBD2 (6 bases). Germline loops: CDR1 MNHNS, CDR2 SASEGT. Trimming shortened V by 3 bases and J by 5 bases, and 16 bases separated the two germline ends. The CDR3 runs 15 residues. Here the CDR3 reads CASSDSRGAGETQYF. The CDR3 DNA is TGTGCCAGCAGTGATTCGCGGGGTGCGGGGGAGACCCAGTACTTC.

The V and J genes are TRBV3-1 (or the pseudogene TRBV3-2) and TRBJ1-1, with TRBD1 as a possible D gene (6 bases). From germline, CDR1 is LGHDT and CDR2 YNNKEL (reference sequence). V shed 9 bases and J shed 1 base, with 15 bases lying between them. This CDR3 comprises 14 residues. In nucleotides, the CDR3 is TGTGCCAGTACAGGGTCCGCGACGAACACTGAAGCTTTCTTT. This sequence encodes CASTGSATNTEAFF.

The CDR3 DNA reads as TGTGCCAGCAGCCGGGACAGGGCTCTTGAAGCTTTCTTT. This sequence encodes CASSRDRALEAFF. The chain is built from TRBV6-5 and TRBJ1-1, with 9 bases aligning to TRBD1. CDR3 length: 13 residues. Losses at the gene ends were 6 bases for V and 7 bases for J; bases not matched to a gene: 6. Germline-derived CDR1 and CDR2 are MNHEY and SVGAGI.

The rearrangement links TRBV3-1 (or the pseudogene TRBV3-2) to TRBJ1-2, with 7 bases matching TRBD1. J lost 0 bases, V lost 4 bases, and 2 bases had no gene match. The CDR3 has 14 residues. Germline CDR1 reads LGHDT; CDR2 reads YNNKEL (reference sequence). CDR3 DNA: TGTGCCAGCAGCCTGGGACAGTCTAACTATGGCTACACCTTC. Residues: CASSLGQSNYGYTF.

The chain uses TRBV6-6 and TRBJ1-1; 8 positions match TRBD1. Per germline, CDR1 MNHNY and CDR2 SVGAGI (reference sequence). The CDR3 consists of 15 residues. V shed 5 bases and J 2 bases; nucleotides not matched to a gene: 7. This CDR3 reads CASSPVGTGNTEAFF. The CDR3 bases are TGTGCCAGCAGTCCCGTTGGGACAGGAAACACTGAAGCTTTCTTT.

V gene TRBV5-1 combines with J gene TRBJ2-2; TRBD2 aligns across 10 bases. This CDR3 is built from 16 residues. The germline CDR1 and CDR2 sequences are SGHRS and YFSETQ. V trimming: 0 bases; J trimming: 5 bases; junction bases outside the gene matches: 4. CDR3 amino acids: CASSLVASGSTGELFF. CDR3 in DNA: TGCGCCAGCAGCTTGGTTGCTAGCGGGAGTACCGGGGAGCTGTTTTTT.

The CDR3 reads CASSEDPGLAIETQYF. The CDR3 DNA sequence: TGTGCCAGCAGTGAAGATCCGGGACTAGCGATTGAGACCCAGTACTTC. V is TRBV6-1 and J is TRBJ2-5; 10 nucleotides line up with TRBD2. The V gene end was trimmed by 1 base and the J gene end by 5 bases; junction bases not matched to a gene: 7. The CDR3 contains 16 residues. Germline lookup yields CDR1 MNHNS and CDR2 SASEGT.

This chain joins TRBV12-5 and TRBJ2-1; D might be TRBD1 (5 bases). CDR1 is LGHNT and CDR2 is FRNRAP in the germline V gene. This CDR3 has 13 amino acids. The ends were cut back, 7 bases at V and 6 bases at J, with 13 bases in the middle. The CDR3 here is CASALPQGNEQFF. The CDR3 DNA reads as TGTGCTAGTGCTCTCCCCCAGGGCAATGAGCAGTTCTTC.

The chain joins TRBV11-3 to TRBJ2-1, with 8 bases lining up with TRBD2. The CDR3 totals 15 residues. The V segment lost 5 bases and the J segment 8 bases; nucleotides outside the gene matches: 11. Looked up from germline, CDR1 is SGHNT and CDR2 is YENEEA. CDR3: CASSRFAGGLDEQFF. CDR3 nucleotide sequence: TGTGCCAGCAGCCGCTTTGCGGGGGGCCTCGATGAGCAGTTCTTC.

The chain uses TRBV5-6 and TRBJ2-1; TRBD2 agrees at 7 bases. J was trimmed by 2 bases and V by 1 base; bases with no gene match: 6. The CDR3 is 16 amino acids. Germline V CDR1 and CDR2: SGHDT, YYEEEE. CDR3 bases: TGTGCCAGCAGCTTGAAGCCAGGGAGGGCCTACAATGAGCAGTTCTTC. It specifies CASSLKPGRAYNEQFF.